This TCR beta chain comes out of a study of shared clonotypes between healthy human individuals. Overall study context: A donor's plate count was three for CD4 naive and three for CD4 memory; CD8 naive had two and CD8 memory one.

A note on this clone: Its target is not known. Other DNA sequences in this specimen translate into the identical CDR3.

Broader study findings: Only blood underwent sampling, and tissue repertoires likely differ.

Looked up from germline, CDR1 is MNHEY and CDR2 is SMNVEV (reference sequence). This CDR3 has 13 residues. The V segment lost 3 bases and the J segment 4 bases; nucleotides outside the gene matches: 1. The repertoire was sequenced with immunoSEQ multiplex PCR; TCRdb's copy has only in-frame clones and lacks some. The repertoire includes 1.5 million to 2.5 million clones, approximately 94% of them detected once, and 1.2% sits in the top ten. Naive CD8 cells, CD45RO-negative and positively selected for CCR7, excluded terminally differentiated effector memory CD45RA+ cells. The donors were adults (healthy and HIV-negative) with no recent acute infections or vaccinations. Caucasian adults living in Nashville, Tennessee, provided all samples.

The receptor was isolated from a man aged 18 to 29 in good health. Material for sequencing was naive CD8+ T cells sorted from blood. V is TRBV27 and J is TRBJ2-7; 9 bases line up with TRBD2. The CDR3 sequence: CASSLGLAYEQYF. The CDR3 DNA reads TGTGCCAGCAGTTTGGGACTAGCATACGAGCAGTACTTC.